The 5 T cell receptor beta chains in this list originate from one sample, sequenced in a study of shared clonotypes between healthy human individuals. Sequencing used immunoSEQ multiplex PCR; TCRdb keeps in-frame clones, though not all of them. Found here are about 1,500,000 clones, more than 95% of them singletons; the top ten hold roughly 1.2%. Sequencing was performed on naive CD4+ T cells sorted from blood. Sample subset: CD45RA+ positively selected. These TCRs come from a man aged 25 to 40 in good health.

The V call is TRBV29-1, the J call TRBJ1-2, with TRBD1 as a possible D gene (6 bases). CDR1 SQVTM and CDR2 ANQGSEA come from the germline V gene. V lost 5 bases and J lost 7, with 14 bases in between. The CDR3 runs to 12 residues. CDR3 amino acids: CSVPRGTPGYTF. The CDR3 DNA is TGCAGCGTTCCCAGGGGAACGCCTGGCTACACCTTC.

The chain uses TRBV19 and TRBJ2-5; no definite D call. The germline V gene encodes CDR1 LNHDA and CDR2 SQIVND (reference sequence). The CDR3 runs to 12 residues. V lost 7 bases to trimming and J lost 2 bases, with 8 bases between them. The chain's CDR3 is CASKAPQETQYF. The CDR3 DNA follows: TGTGCCAGTAAGGCCCCTCAAGAGACCCAGTACTTC.

The chain uses TRBV4-1 and TRBJ2-2; D call uncertain. The CDR3 totals 16 residues. The V and J ends lost 1 base and 3 bases respectively, with 12 bases between them. Germline V gene lookup returns CDR1 MGHRA and CDR2 YSYEKL. The CDR3 spells CASSQVRGIDTGELFF. CDR3 in DNA: TGCGCCAGCAGCCAAGTCCGCGGAATCGACACCGGGGAGCTGTTTTTT.

The chain employs TRBV9 and TRBJ2-3, with 13 positions matching TRBD2. CDR1 is SGDLS, CDR2 YYNGEE, per germline. There are 17 residues in the CDR3. Unmatched junction bases numbered 3, after V lost 0 bases and J lost 2 bases. The CDR3 coding sequence is TGTGCCAGCAGCGTAGGACTAGCGGGAGGAAACACAGATACGCAGTATTTT. It is translated as CASSVGLAGGNTDTQYF.

The chain links TRBV20-1 to TRBJ1-1; no reliable D call. Trimming left V 2 bases short and J 3 bases short, with 4 bases between. The CDR3 totals 11 residues. Germline lookup yields CDR1 DFQATT and CDR2 SNEGSKA (reference sequence). The CDR3 sequence is CSARWDTEAFF. CDR3 DNA: TGCAGTGCTAGATGGGACACTGAAGCTTTCTTT.